This T cell receptor (beta chain) emerged from a study of blood T cell repertoires in COVID-19 (dated by TCRdb to the early 2020s). For the wider study: Samples from collaborators originated in the United States, Italy and Spain and spanned both the acute and convalescent phases of COVID-19. The dataset comprised deeply sampled blood TCRbeta repertoires from subjects exposed to, actively infected with, or recovered from COVID-19. The prospective study material was composed of cDNA or gDNA derived from T cells, B-cell-depleted T cells, or PBMCs. The sample metadata nearly always contained a de-identified subject ID, COVID-19 status, age in years and sex. The repertoires were released in a freely available public database meant as a resource for research on the immune response to SARS-CoV-2. HLA class I and class II types, where available, came from metadata supplied by the sample provider rather than from assay-based typing. The samples were drawn from the first 160 participants of the ongoing ImmuneRACE study and from more than 1,000 subjects provided by 6 global collaborators. The study at large found these results: Clinical and demographic metadata were provided uncurated, with the amount varying by source and participant.

In the prospective study, participants were roughly 18 to 95 years old, resided in around 25 geographic areas of the United States, and were enrolled through a virtual design. In the prospective study, participants were assigned to cohorts based on the clinical history participants reported in a screening survey and a study questionnaire. Recovered participants in ImmuneRACE Cohort 3 were defined as having two consecutive negative NP/OP PCR tests, clearance from a healthcare professional, or resolution of symptoms. Mobile phlebotomists in the prospective study collected whole blood, serum and a nasopharyngeal or oropharyngeal swab from every participant. Over a roughly two-month period, participants in the prospective study had the option of providing additional blood draws and questionnaires. Blood samples from the prospective study were shipped frozen or at room temperature prior to DNA extraction.

This clone has a handful of counts. Its recognized antigen is unknown. No base quality information exists; no much larger clone differs at one position. TCRbeta CDR3 regions were amplified from genomic DNA by means of the immunoSEQ Assay, a bias-controlled multiplex PCR. Per the source publication's procedure: The number of nucleated cells in each sample was estimated by amplification of reference gene primers within the assay. To quantify the absolute abundance of each unique TCRbeta CDR3 rearrangement, sequence reads were collapsed and filtered. For each sample, productive Simpson clonality was calculated as the square root of Simpson's diversity index over productive rearrangements. TCRdb retrieved this table from immuneACCESS and kept in-frame rearrangements only. Not all clones are present; in checked studies, unresolved V genes account for under half, and no reason is known for the remainder. The DNA was the basis for D and trimming; V, J and clone size are from that table. The sample includes hundreds of thousands of clones, with around 88% observed a single time. The ten biggest clones cover 5.5% to 7% of the sample.

Sample: PBMCs or T cells enriched from blood (not recorded which). This TCR was sampled from a woman aged 40 to 49 who had recovered from COVID-19.

This receptor has the CDR3 CSASSTTSYEQYF. The base sequence is TGCAGTGCTAGTTCGACGACTTCCTACGAGCAGTACTTC. The rearranged chain carries TRBV20-1 and TRBJ2-7; the D segment cannot be called with confidence. Trimming takes 3 bases from V and 1 base from J, and the germline ends sit 10 bases apart. Spanning cysteine to phenylalanine, the CDR3 consists of 13 amino acids. Kept here is only the CDR3 DNA, which spans 39 bases and is read in frame from base 1. CDR1 and CDR2 are drawn from the germline V gene (reference sequence): DFQATT, SNEGSKA.